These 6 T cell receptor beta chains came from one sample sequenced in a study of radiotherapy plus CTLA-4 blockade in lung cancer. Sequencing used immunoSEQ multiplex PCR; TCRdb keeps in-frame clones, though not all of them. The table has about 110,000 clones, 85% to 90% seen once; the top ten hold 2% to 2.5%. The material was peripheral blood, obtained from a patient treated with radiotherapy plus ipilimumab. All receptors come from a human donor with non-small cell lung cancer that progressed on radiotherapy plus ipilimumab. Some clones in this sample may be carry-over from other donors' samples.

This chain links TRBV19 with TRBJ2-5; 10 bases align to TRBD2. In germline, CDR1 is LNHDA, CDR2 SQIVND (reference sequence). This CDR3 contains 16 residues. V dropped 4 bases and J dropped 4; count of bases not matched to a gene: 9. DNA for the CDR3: TGTGCCAGTAGTACGATTAGCGGGGGGTTGGGAGAGACCCAGTACTTC. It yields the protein CASSTISGGLGETQYF. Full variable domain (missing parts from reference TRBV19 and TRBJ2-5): DGGITQSPKYLFRKEGQNVTLSCEQNLNHDAMYWYRQDPGQGLRLIYYSQIVNDFQKGDIAEGYSVSREKKESFPLTVTSAQKNPTAFYLCASSTISGGLGETQYFGPGTRLLVL.

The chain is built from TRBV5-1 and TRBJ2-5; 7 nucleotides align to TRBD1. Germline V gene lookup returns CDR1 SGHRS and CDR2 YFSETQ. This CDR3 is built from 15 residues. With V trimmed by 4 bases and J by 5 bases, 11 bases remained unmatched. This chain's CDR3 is CASSLIETGLETQYF. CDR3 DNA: TGCGCCAGCAGCCTTATTGAGACAGGGCTGGAGACCCAGTACTTC.

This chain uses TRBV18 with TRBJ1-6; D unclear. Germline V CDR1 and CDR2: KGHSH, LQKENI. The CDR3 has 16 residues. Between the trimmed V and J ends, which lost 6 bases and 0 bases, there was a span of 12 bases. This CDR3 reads CASSLRISSYNSPLHF. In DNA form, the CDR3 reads TGTGCCAGCTCCCTTCGGATAAGCTCCTATAATTCACCCCTCCACTTT.

DNA for the CDR3: TGTGCCAGCAGCCTAATGCCAGGGAAAGTAGACGAAAAACTGTTTTTT. This gives the protein CASSLMPGKVDEKLFF. The J gene is TRBJ1-4, the V gene TRBV7-2; D perhaps matches TRBD1 (5 bases). V shed 5 bases and J shed 8 bases, with 21 bases lying between them. This CDR3 has 16 residues. The germline V gene has CDR1 SGHTA and CDR2 FQGNSA.

The CDR3 nucleotides are TGTGCCAGCGATTCACGCCGGGACGCCTTTCAACTCCCCGGATACAATGAGCAGTTCTTC. Protein product: CASDSRRDAFQLPGYNEQFF. The chain carries TRBV21-1 and TRBJ2-1. TRBV21-1 is tagged as a pseudogene. The CDR3 has 20 residues.

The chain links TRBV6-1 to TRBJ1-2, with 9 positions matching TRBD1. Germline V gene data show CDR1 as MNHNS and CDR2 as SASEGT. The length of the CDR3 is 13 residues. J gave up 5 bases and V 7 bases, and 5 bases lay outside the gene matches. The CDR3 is CASTPGQGYGYTF. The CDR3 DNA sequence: TGTGCCAGCACGCCGGGACAGGGTTATGGCTACACCTTC.